One sample yielded the 14 T cell receptor beta chains listed below, sequenced in a study of cytomegalovirus exposure and HLA in healthy donors. The PCR made use of 60 Vbeta and 13 Jbeta primers. This table comes from immunoSEQ multiplex PCR, and its TCRdb copy is limited to in-frame clones, with some not included. The repertoire includes 160,000 or so clones, about 78% of them detected once, and roughly 2.3% sits in the top ten. Sequencing used PBMCs. Receptors originate from a man in his sixties in good health and CMV-seronegative.

The chain combines TRBV12-5 with TRBJ1-2; D perhaps matches TRBD1 (6 bases). CDR3 length equals 14 residues. V lost 4 bases, J lost 5 bases, and 14 bases lay in between. Germline CDR1 and CDR2: LGHNT and FRNRAP. The CDR3 protein is CASGSTGWTYGYTF. The CDR3 DNA reads as TGTGCTAGTGGTTCGACAGGTTGGACTTATGGCTACACCTTC.

The J gene is TRBJ1-5, the V gene TRBV19; the match to TRBD1 covers 8 bases. The CDR3 has 14 amino acids. Germline loops: CDR1 LNHDA, CDR2 SQIVND (reference sequence). After removal of 5 bases from V and 5 bases from J, the junction contained 5 bases not matched to a gene. The chain's CDR3 is CASSLQGGDQPQHF. CDR3 sequence (DNA): TGTGCCAGTAGTCTACAGGGGGGTGATCAGCCCCAGCATTTT.

The chain employs TRBV28 and TRBJ1-1, with 7 positions matching TRBD1. Germline loops: CDR1 MDHEN, CDR2 SYDVKM. This CDR3 comprises 12 residues. With 2 bases clipped from V and 10 bases from J, the junction kept 4 bases outside the gene matches. The CDR3 is CASSLVQGGAFF. The CDR3 nucleotides read TGTGCCAGCAGTTTAGTTCAGGGGGGAGCTTTCTTT.

In this sample, this clone turned up once. This chain joins TRBV25-1 and TRBJ2-3, with a weak D call TRBD1 (5 bases). Looked up from germline, CDR1 is MGHDK and CDR2 is SYGVNS. The CDR3 totals 15 residues. Trimming removed 0 bases from V and 1 base from J, with 8 bases in between. The CDR3 loop is CASSEYRVGTDTQYF. In DNA form, the CDR3 reads TGTGCCAGCAGTGAATACAGGGTGGGCACAGATACGCAGTATTTT.

This clone was picked up a small number of times. The chain combines TRBV7-2 with TRBJ2-7, with D possibly matching TRBD1 (5 bases). Germline V CDR1 and CDR2: SGHTA, FQGNSA. V gave up 5 bases and J gave up 0 bases, with 17 bases separating them. This CDR3 contains 16 residues. For the CDR3, the DNA is TGTGCCAGCAGCCAAGATCCCCAGGGCGGCTCCTACGAGCAGTACTTC. Translated, it gives CASSQDPQGGSYEQYF.

V is TRBV29-1 and J is TRBJ1-6, with 7 bases lining up with TRBD1. V lost 4 bases, J lost 9 bases, and 6 bases stayed unmatched. The CDR3 has 13 residues. From germline, CDR1 is SQVTM and CDR2 ANQGSEA. This CDR3 reads CSVGDRGGSPLHF. CDR3 sequence (DNA): TGCAGCGTTGGGGACAGAGGCGGTTCACCCCTCCACTTT.

This chain links TRBV2 with TRBJ2-7; 8 bases fit TRBD1. Germline CDR1 reads SNHLY; CDR2 reads FYNNEI. J gave up 1 base and V 6 bases, and 8 bases lay outside the gene matches. This CDR3 is 15 amino acids long. CDR3 in amino acids: CASRPDRGGSYEQYF. The CDR3 DNA is TGTGCCAGCAGACCAGACAGGGGTGGGTCCTACGAGCAGTACTTC.

The J gene is TRBJ1-1, the V gene TRBV27; 8 bases match TRBD1. Germline V CDR1 and CDR2: MNHEY, SMNVEV (reference sequence). Trimming removed 6 bases from V and 0 bases from J; junction bases left unmatched: 9. This CDR3 has 16 amino acids. The CDR3 DNA reads TGTGCCAGCAGGTGGACAGGGAGTGTTGTGAACACTGAAGCTTTCTTT. It yields the protein CASRWTGSVVNTEAFF.

This chain uses TRBV5-1 with TRBJ2-1, with D possibly being TRBD1 (6 bases). This CDR3 has 14 amino acids. The germline V gene encodes CDR1 SGHRS and CDR2 YFSETQ. Trimming stripped 0 bases from V and 10 bases from J, with 14 bases between. CDR3 bases: TGCGCCAGCAGCTTGGGGTCGGACAGAAGCGAGCAGTTCTTC. It specifies CASSLGSDRSEQFF.

The chain has TRBV9 and TRBJ2-7; D is perhaps TRBD1 (6 bases). This CDR3 comprises 14 residues. Looked up from germline, CDR1 is SGDLS and CDR2 is YYNGEE. The V and J ends lost 0 bases and 3 bases respectively, with 10 bases between them. This CDR3 reads CASSVGQEHYEQYF. The CDR3 coding sequence is TGTGCCAGCAGCGTAGGACAGGAGCACTACGAGCAGTACTTC.

In regard to this clone: At one end, the junction sequence differs from germline, possibly due to a read error. This sequence joins TRBV4-3 and TRBJ2-1, with TRBD2 matching over 8 bases. Germline CDR1 is LGHNA and CDR2 is YSLEER. The CDR3 is made up of 14 amino acids. The CDR3 is CASSQAGAFNEQFF. The CDR3 DNA sequence: TGCGCCAGCAGTCAAGCGGGAGCGTTCAATGAGCAGTTCTTC.

The chain couples TRBV19 to TRBJ2-3; D remains unclear. CDR1 is LNHDA and CDR2 is SQIVND in the germline V gene (reference sequence). This CDR3 is built from 15 residues. V lost 3 bases, J lost 0 bases, and 10 bases lay in between. The CDR3 protein is CASSMVGISTDTQYF. In DNA form, the CDR3 reads TGTGCCAGTAGTATGGTGGGCATCAGCACAGATACGCAGTATTTT.

The V and J genes are TRBV6-5 and TRBJ2-7; D is possibly TRBD1 (6 bases). CDR3 length: 14 residues. Germline CDR1 MNHEY, CDR2 SVGAGI. Between the trimmed V and J ends, which lost 5 bases and 2 bases, there was a span of 13 bases. DNA for the CDR3: TGTGCCAGCAGTAGGGACACAACCCCCTACGAGCAGTACTTC. Translated: CASSRDTTPYEQYF.

The V call is TRBV11-3, the J call TRBJ2-3; D is unresolved. CDR1 is SGHNT and CDR2 is YENEEA in the germline V gene. V was clipped by 1 base and J by 0 bases, with 11 bases between them. The CDR3 is 16 amino acids. The CDR3 reads CASSLGASRSTDTQYF. CDR3 sequence (DNA): TGTGCCAGCAGCTTAGGGGCTTCGCGTAGCACAGATACGCAGTATTTT.